Detailed here is one TCR beta chain. Study processing details: Using reference gene primer amplification, nucleated cell counts were estimated. The data were produced by immunoSEQ multiplex PCR, yet TCRdb's version contains in-frame clones alone and is incomplete. V and J calls and clone size are copied from that table; D and trimming were computed from the DNA. Of about 160,000 clones listed, about 80% are singletons. The CDR3 runs 16 residues. CDR1 and CDR2 (germline): MNHEY, SMNVEV (reference sequence). V shed 0 bases and J shed 5 bases, with 16 bases lying between them. The record originates from a study of blood T cell repertoires in COVID-19. Study-level information: Researchers got acute and convalescent COVID-19 samples from the United States, Italy and Spain. Nucleic acid was either cDNA or gDNA, and it came from T cells, B-cell-depleted T cells, or PBMCs.

Each recovered donor of Cohort 3 presented with two negative PCRs, clearance, or symptom resolution. This TCR derives from a woman aged 55-70 years who had recovered from COVID-19. This chain joins TRBV27 and TRBJ1-1; a possible D gene is TRBD1 (6 bases). The material sequenced was PBMCs or T cells enriched from blood (not recorded which). CDR3 coding DNA: TGTGCCAGCAGTTTATCGATCGCCAGGGGAGGGACTGAAGCTTTCTTT. This translates into CASSLSIARGGTEAFF.